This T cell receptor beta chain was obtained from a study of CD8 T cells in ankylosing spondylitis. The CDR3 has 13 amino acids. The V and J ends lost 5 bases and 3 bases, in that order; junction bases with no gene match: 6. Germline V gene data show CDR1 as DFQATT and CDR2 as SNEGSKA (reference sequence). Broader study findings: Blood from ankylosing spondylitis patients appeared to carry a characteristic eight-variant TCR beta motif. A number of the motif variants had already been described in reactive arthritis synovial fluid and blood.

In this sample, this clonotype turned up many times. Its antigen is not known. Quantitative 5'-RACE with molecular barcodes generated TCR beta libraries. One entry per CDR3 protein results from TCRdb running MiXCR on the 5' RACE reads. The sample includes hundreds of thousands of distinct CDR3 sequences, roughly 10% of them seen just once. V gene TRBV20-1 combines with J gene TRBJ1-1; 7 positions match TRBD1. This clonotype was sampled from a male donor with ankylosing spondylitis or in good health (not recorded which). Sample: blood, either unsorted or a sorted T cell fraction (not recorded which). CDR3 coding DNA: TGCAGTGCTCGAACAGGGGCCTACACTGAAGCTTTCTTT. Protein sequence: CSARTGAYTEAFF.